This entry lists 26 T cell receptor beta chains sequenced from one sample in a study of cytomegalovirus exposure and HLA in healthy donors. Researchers ran the PCR with 60 Vbeta and 13 Jbeta primers. Data came from immunoSEQ multiplex PCR; TCRdb stores just in-frame clones and leaves some out. The table records about 160,000 clones, about 82% of them present only once. Sequencing used PBMCs. These receptors came from a woman aged 25-40 years in good health and CMV-seropositive.

The CDR3: CASSLALDSGSGANVLTF. The CDR3 DNA reads TGTGCCAGCAGCTTGGCCTTAGACTCGGGCTCTGGGGCCAACGTCCTGACTTTC. The chain recombines TRBV5-5 with TRBJ2-6, with D hard to call. Trimming cost V 0 bases and J 0 bases, with 13 bases left between them. This CDR3 region has 18 residues. Germline V CDR1 and CDR2: SGHKS, YYEKEE (reference sequence).

With respect to this clone: The sample contains more than one DNA sequence encoding this CDR3. This chain links TRBV7-3 with TRBJ2-2; D remains ambiguous. The V and J ends lost 6 bases and 0 bases respectively, with 8 bases between them. The CDR3 extends over 14 amino acids. Germline V gene data show CDR1 as SGHTA and CDR2 as FQGTGA. The CDR3 nucleotides read TGTGCCAGCAGACCTAACTCGAACACCGGGGAGCTGTTTTTT. This sequence encodes CASRPNSNTGELFF.

This rearrangement joins TRBV9 to TRBJ2-7, with D unclear. This CDR3 comprises 14 residues. In germline, CDR1 is SGDLS, CDR2 YYNGEE. V lost 4 bases and J 0 bases, leaving 11 bases between the germline ends. Written as DNA, the CDR3 is TGTGCCAGCAGCTTACAAGGAGCCTCCTACGAGCAGTACTTC. Its translation: CASSLQGASYEQYF. The full variable domain, rest sourced from reference TRBV9 and TRBJ2-7, is DSGVTQTPKHLITATGQRVTLRCSPRSGDLSVYWYQQSLDQGLQFLIQYYNGEERAKGNILERFSAQQFPDLHSELNLSSLELGDSALYFCASSLQGASYEQYFGPGTRLTVT.

The chain has TRBV10-3 and TRBJ2-3; D possibly corresponds to TRBD2 (7 bases). The V and J ends lost 2 bases and 3 bases respectively, with 21 bases between them. The CDR3 is 18 residues long. Germline loops: CDR1 ENHRY, CDR2 SYGVKD. The CDR3 DNA is TGTGCCATCAGTGAGCCCGGCAGGAGGGGGGGGAGAACAGATACGCAGTATTTT. This sequence encodes CAISEPGRRGGRTDTQYF.

The chain employs TRBV29-1 and TRBJ2-3; TRBD2 matches at 7 bases. This CDR3 spans 12 amino acids. The V and J ends lost 5 bases and 6 bases, in that order; junction bases with no gene match: 5. Germline V gene lookup returns CDR1 SQVTM and CDR2 ANQGSEA. The CDR3 DNA reads as TGCAGCGTTACAACTAGCGTTGATACGCAGTATTTT. Encoded protein: CSVTTSVDTQYF.

This sequence joins TRBV6-6 and TRBJ1-3, with unresolved D. V lost 2 bases and J lost 8, with 10 bases in between. CDR1 MNHNY and CDR2 SVGAGI come from the germline V gene (reference sequence). The CDR3 runs 13 residues. CDR3 in amino acids: CASSYGKGDTIYF. For the CDR3, the DNA is TGTGCCAGCAGTTACGGGAAGGGAGACACCATATATTTT.

The chain uses TRBV19 and TRBJ2-3; 7 bases agree with TRBD1. The CDR3 contains 16 residues. In germline, CDR1 is LNHDA, CDR2 SQIVND (reference sequence). Trimming cost V 6 bases and J 2 bases; bases outside gene matches: 11. The CDR3 reads CASRRGQAGYTDTQYF. For the CDR3, the DNA is TGTGCCAGTAGAAGGGGGCAGGCCGGATACACAGATACGCAGTATTTT.

This clone was recorded once. The chain uses TRBV27 and TRBJ1-1, with 7 bases identical to TRBD1. Germline CDR1 MNHEY, CDR2 SMNVEV (reference sequence). CDR3 length equals 15 residues. The V gene end was trimmed by 0 bases and the J gene end by 0 bases; junction bases not matched to a gene: 1. This CDR3 is CASSLSGQMNTEAFF. For the CDR3, the DNA is TGTGCCAGCAGTTTATCGGGACAGATGAACACTGAAGCTTTCTTT.

The chain recombines TRBV7-9 with TRBJ1-2, with a weak D call TRBD1 (5 bases). The CDR3 sequence is 13 residues long. Germline CDR1 reads SEHNR; CDR2 reads FQNEAQ (reference sequence). V gave up 4 bases and J gave up 7 bases, with 13 bases separating them. The CDR3 here is CASSSETVLGYTF. The CDR3 DNA is TGTGCCAGCAGCTCAGAGACAGTCCTTGGCTACACCTTC.

This CDR3 reads CASSDQKTSGTGELFF. CDR3 DNA sequence: TGTGCCAGCAGTGACCAAAAGACTAGCGGCACCGGGGAGCTGTTTTTT. V is TRBV6-4 and J is TRBJ2-2, with TRBD2 matching over 9 bases. Germline V gene lookup returns CDR1 MRHNA and CDR2 SNTAGT. This CDR3 contains 16 residues. Trimming at V came to 2 bases and at J to 4 bases, leaving 5 bases not matched to a gene.

This clone came up a few times. The genes are TRBV29-1 and TRBJ2-3; 12 nucleotides match TRBD2. Trimming cost V 3 bases and J 3 bases; bases outside gene matches: 7. This CDR3 spans 16 amino acids. The germline V gene has CDR1 SQVTM and CDR2 ANQGSEA. CDR3 nucleotide sequence: TGCAGCGTTGATCCGTGGACTAGCGGGGAAACAGATACGCAGTATTTT. It yields the protein CSVDPWTSGETDTQYF.

CDR3 amino acids: CASSLESGENDEQYF. The CDR3 nucleotides read TGTGCCAGCAGCTTAGAGTCAGGGGAAAACGACGAGCAGTACTTC. This chain links TRBV11-3 with TRBJ2-7; a weak D match, TRBD1 (6 bases). CDR1 SGHNT and CDR2 YENEEA come from the germline V gene. Between the trimmed V and J ends, which lost 0 bases and 5 bases, there was a span of 14 bases. The CDR3 loop spans 15 amino acids.

V is TRBV30 and J is TRBJ1-4; D not certain. This CDR3 has 13 amino acids. Germline V lookup: CDR1 GTSNPN, CDR2 SVGIG (reference sequence). Trimming left V 3 bases short and J 4 bases short, with 9 bases between. CDR3 in amino acids: CAWRRQLNEKLFF. For the CDR3, the DNA is TGTGCCTGGAGGAGGCAGCTTAATGAAAAACTGTTTTTT.

As regards this clone: The junction differs from germline at one of its ends, possibly a read error. The rearrangement joins TRBV7-3 to TRBJ2-2, with TRBD2 matching over 7 bases. CDR3 length equals 13 residues. Per germline, CDR1 SGHTA and CDR2 FQGTGA. CDR3 sequence: CASSITSVGELFF. Here the CDR3 DNA reads TGTGCCAGCAGCATAACTAGCGTCGGGGAGCTGTTTTTT. Full variable domain (outside the CDR3, taken from reference TRBV7-3 and TRBJ2-2): GAGVSQTPSNKVTEKGKYVELRCDPISGHTALYWYRQSLGQGPEFLIYFQGTGAADDSGLPNDRFFAVRPEGSVSTLKIQRTERGDSAVYLCASSITSVGELFFGEGSRLTVL.

The chain uses TRBV7-2 and TRBJ2-7; D gene uncertain. V shed 4 bases and J shed 7 bases, with 11 bases lying between them. This CDR3 is built from 12 residues. Looked up from germline, CDR1 is SGHTA and CDR2 is FQGNSA. CDR3 in amino acids: CASSSLAREQYF. The CDR3 bases are TGTGCCAGCAGCTCCCTCGCGCGGGAGCAGTACTTC.

The rearrangement uses TRBV6-5 and TRBJ2-5; 7 bases match TRBD1. J lost 2 bases, V lost 2 bases, and 5 bases had no gene match. The CDR3 covers 15 residues. Per the germline V gene, CDR1 is MNHEY and CDR2 is SVGAGI. DNA for the CDR3: TGTGCCAGCAGTTACACCCCGGACAGGCAAGAGACCCAGTACTTC. Amino acids: CASSYTPDRQETQYF.

The chain employs TRBV5-1 and TRBJ2-1; 9 nucleotides agree with TRBD2. CDR1 and CDR2 from the germline V gene are SGHRS and YFSETQ. The CDR3 covers 15 residues. V lost 4 bases, J lost 2 bases, and 4 bases stayed unmatched. DNA of the CDR3: TGCGCCAGCAGCGCGGGGGGGGGAGCCTACAATGAGCAGTTCTTC. Translating it yields CASSAGGGAYNEQFF.

The chain employs TRBV5-4 and TRBJ1-5; 7 nucleotides match TRBD1. In germline, CDR1 is SGHNT, CDR2 YYREEE (reference sequence). This CDR3 comprises 17 residues. The ends lost 0 bases at V and 3 bases at J; junction bases unmatched: 9. This CDR3 is CASSLGQGVRLNQPQHF. CDR3 in DNA: TGTGCCAGCAGCTTGGGCCAGGGGGTAAGGCTCAATCAGCCCCAGCATTTT.

The chain employs TRBV6-1 and TRBJ2-1; a possible D gene is TRBD1 (5 bases). Trimming shortened V by 1 base and J by 4 bases, and 5 bases separated the two germline ends. The germline gives CDR1 MNHNS, CDR2 SASEGT. This CDR3 contains 13 residues. The CDR3, as DNA: TGTGCCAGCAGTGAAGGACAGTACAATGAGCAGTTCTTC. As protein: CASSEGQYNEQFF.

On this clone itself: Germline and junction disagree at one end, which may indicate a read error. The gene calls are TRBV30 and TRBJ1-2; no reliable D call. Per the germline V gene, CDR1 is GTSNPN and CDR2 is SVGIG (reference sequence). There are 12 residues in the CDR3. The CDR3 loop is CAWSPSRDGHTF. In nucleotides, the CDR3 is TGTGCCTGGAGCCCAAGTCGGGATGGCCACACCTTC.

The chain recombines TRBV2 with TRBJ2-7; the D gene is possibly TRBD2 (5 bases). Trimming shortened V by 2 bases and J by 6 bases, and 8 bases separated the two germline ends. This CDR3 is 12 amino acids long. Per the germline V gene, CDR1 is SNHLY and CDR2 is FYNNEI. CDR3 region: CASSEPAGEQYF. CDR3 sequence (DNA): TGTGCCAGCAGTGAACCGGCGGGCGAGCAGTACTTC.

The chain joins TRBV5-1 to TRBJ2-3, with 8 bases lining up with TRBD1. Germline V gene lookup returns CDR1 SGHRS and CDR2 YFSETQ. CDR3 length: 14 residues. Losses at the gene ends were 3 bases for V and 5 bases for J; bases not matched to a gene: 5. Here the CDR3 DNA reads TGCGCCAGCAGCTCCCGCAGGGGGCAAGATACGCAGTATTTT. The encoded protein is CASSSRRGQDTQYF.

CDR3 in DNA: TGTGCCAGCCTTCGGAGCCTAAGTTCACCCCTCCACTTT. It encodes CASLRSLSSPLHF. The chain couples TRBV2 to TRBJ1-6; D call uncertain. The CDR3 is made up of 13 amino acids. Germline V gene data show CDR1 as SNHLY and CDR2 as FYNNEI. Between the trimmed V and J ends, which lost 8 bases and 9 bases, there was a span of 14 bases.

This chain links TRBV11-2 with TRBJ1-2; D remains ambiguous. There are 13 residues in the CDR3. With 5 bases removed from V and 6 bases from J, the gap between germline ends came to 13 bases. Germline CDR1 and CDR2: SGHAT and FQNNGV. Here the CDR3 reads CASSPSVNNGYTF. CDR3 in DNA: TGTGCCAGCAGCCCCTCCGTGAACAATGGCTACACCTTC.

The genes are TRBV6-1 and TRBJ1-5, with TRBD1 matching 7 bases. This CDR3 comprises 15 residues. V was pared by 6 bases and J by 11 bases, with 16 bases of the junction left unmatched. Germline V CDR1 and CDR2: MNHNS, SASEGT. The CDR3: CASSFDRVPTRAQHF. As DNA, the CDR3 is TGTGCCAGCAGCTTTGACAGGGTGCCAACCAGGGCCCAGCATTTT.

The chain uses TRBV7-2 and TRBJ2-1, with 12 bases fitting TRBD2. This CDR3 contains 18 residues. Germline trimming cut 5 bases from V and 6 bases from J; bases unmatched to any gene: 14. CDR1 and CDR2 from the germline V gene are SGHTA and FQGNSA. This chain's CDR3 is CASSPFLAGGPGFNEQFF. CDR3 sequence (DNA): TGTGCCAGCAGCCCTTTTCTAGCGGGGGGGCCGGGGTTCAATGAGCAGTTCTTC.